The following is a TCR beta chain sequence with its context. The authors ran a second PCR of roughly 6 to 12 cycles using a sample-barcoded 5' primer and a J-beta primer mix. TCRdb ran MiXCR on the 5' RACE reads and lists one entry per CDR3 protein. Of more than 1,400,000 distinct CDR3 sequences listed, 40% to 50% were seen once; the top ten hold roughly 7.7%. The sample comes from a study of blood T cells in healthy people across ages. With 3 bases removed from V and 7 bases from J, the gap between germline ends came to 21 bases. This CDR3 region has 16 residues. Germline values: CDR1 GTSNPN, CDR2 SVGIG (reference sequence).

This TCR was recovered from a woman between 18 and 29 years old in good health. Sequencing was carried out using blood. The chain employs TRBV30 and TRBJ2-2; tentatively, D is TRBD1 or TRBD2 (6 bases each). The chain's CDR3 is CAWRNGGRRNGGELFF. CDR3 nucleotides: TGTGCCTGGAGAAACGGGGGCAGGAGGAACGGCGGGGAGCTGTTTTTT.